The T cell receptor beta chain under discussion was sequenced for a study of blood T cells in healthy people across ages. Study-level points and caveats: As naive T cell percentage varied, TCR beta diversity correlated strongly with it.

Trimming removed 5 bases at V and 6 bases at J, with 11 bases between. The CDR3 length is 13 residues. Germline lookup yields CDR1 MNHEY and CDR2 SVGEGT. Primers used in a second PCR of roughly 7 to 12 cycles were a sample-barcoded 5' primer and a J-beta primer mix. Each sample provided no less than 2.5 million CDR3-containing paired-end reads. MiXCR was run by TCRdb on the 5' RACE reads, yielding one entry per CDR3 protein. The data hold about 1.1 million distinct CDR3 sequences, with more than 30% observed a single time. In this sample, this clonotype turned up a few times. Its target is unknown. Isolation yielded PBMCs, at least 6.5 million per sample, in every case.

The sample consisted of blood. The receptor's source is a man younger than 35 in good health. The gene calls are TRBV6-2 or TRBV6-3 and TRBJ2-1; TRBD1 is a possible D gene (5 bases). Here the CDR3 DNA reads TGTGCCAGCAGTCCACAGGTTCGCAATGAGCAGTTCTTC. Translation: CASSPQVRNEQFF.